The clone carrying this T cell receptor beta chain came up a few times. The target antigen is unknown. TCRdb keeps only in-frame clones here, not all; method: immunoSEQ multiplex PCR. The sample yields 200,000 to 250,000 clones, roughly 87% seen once. In germline, CDR1 is SQVTM, CDR2 ANQGSEA. With 6 bases clipped from V and 7 bases from J, the junction kept 7 bases outside the gene matches. The CDR3 sequence is 12 residues long. The sample originates from a study of cytomegalovirus exposure and HLA in healthy donors. Findings and caveats of the study: The classifier, whose performance was assessed in both the original and validation cohorts, reportedly diagnosed cytomegalovirus status with high specificity and sensitivity. Rarity characterized most TCR sequences, yet some public TCRs appeared in many donors. The listing of roughly 160 TCR beta chains classed them as cytomegalovirus-associated.

The specimen sequenced was PBMCs. The receptor comes from a woman under 30 in good health and CMV-seropositive. The chain joins TRBV29-1 to TRBJ1-2; TRBD1 matches at 8 bases. In DNA, the CDR3 is TGCAGCGTCCAGGGGGCATCAGGTGGCTACACCTTC. Translating gives CSVQGASGGYTF.